The 21 T cell receptor beta chains in this list originate from one sample, sequenced in a study of T cell repertoires in aging, cancer and after chemotherapy. The template was genomic DNA from peripheral blood, not RNA. A mixed TRB-A/B primer pool amplified rearranged TRB by multiplex touch-down PCR. Using its own MiXCR run on the multiplex PCR reads, TCRdb lists one record per CDR3 protein. The data hold 9,500 or so distinct CDR3 sequences, with more than 25% observed a single time. Material: blood. Every receptor here comes from a human donor in good health.

This chain connects TRBV4-3 to TRBJ2-6, with 9 bases lining up with TRBD1. The CDR3 is 17 amino acids. V trimming: 3 bases; J trimming: 2 bases; junction bases outside the gene matches: 5. Looked up from germline, CDR1 is LGHNA and CDR2 is YSLEER. The CDR3: CASSQDRGQAGANVLTF. The CDR3 DNA is TGCGCCAGCAGCCAGGACAGGGGTCAGGCTGGGGCCAACGTCCTGACTTTC.

Within the sample, this clonotype is medium-sized. CDR3 loop: CASRRGYEQYF. The DNA for the CDR3 is TGTGCCAGCAGAAGGGGGTACGAGCAGTACTTC. The rearrangement joins TRBV27 to TRBJ2-7, with D maybe TRBD1 (6 bases). CDR1 MNHEY and CDR2 SMNVEV come from the germline V gene (reference sequence). There are 11 residues in the CDR3. Between the trimmed V and J ends, which lost 6 bases and 4 bases, there was a span of 7 bases.

Within the sample, this clonotype is medium-sized (0.01 to 0.1%). The J gene is TRBJ2-1, the V gene TRBV11-3; 8 bases fit TRBD2. Germline V lookup: CDR1 SGHNT, CDR2 YENEEA. The CDR3 length is 15 residues. V shed 6 bases, J shed 0 bases, and the junction held 4 bases outside the gene matches. CDR3 sequence reads: CASSLSGSSYNEQFF. In nucleotides, the CDR3 is TGTGCCAGCAGTTTAAGCGGGAGCTCCTACAATGAGCAGTTCTTC.

This clonotype turned up a few times. This chain joins TRBV5-1 and TRBJ2-1; tentatively, D is TRBD1 (5 bases). Looked up from germline, CDR1 is SGHRS and CDR2 is YFSETQ. Trimming stripped 0 bases from V and 4 bases from J, with 11 bases between. This CDR3 contains 15 residues. The chain's CDR3 is CASSLAAGLYNEQFF. The CDR3 region has the DNA TGCGCCAGCAGCTTGGCGGCAGGGTTATACAATGAGCAGTTCTTC.

The J gene is TRBJ1-5, the V gene TRBV5-5; D unresolved. Germline CDR1 SGHKS, CDR2 YYEKEE (reference sequence). This CDR3 has 18 amino acids. V was clipped by 5 bases and J by 0 bases, with 21 bases between them. CDR3 sequence (DNA): TGTGCCAGCAGTTCCGGAGACACCAGACTTAATAGCAATCAGCCCCAGCATTTT. Its translation is CASSSGDTRLNSNQPQHF.

The V call is TRBV11-3, the J call TRBJ1-1; tentatively, D is TRBD1 (6 bases). V was pared by 0 bases and J by 1 base, with 15 bases between. CDR1 is SGHNT, CDR2 YENEEA, per germline. The CDR3 covers 17 residues. In nucleotides, the CDR3 is TGTGCCAGCAGCTTAGAACAACTGACAGGAGAGAACACTGAAGCTTTCTTT. It codes for CASSLEQLTGENTEAFF.

The chain joins TRBV27 to TRBJ2-7; 10 nucleotides line up with TRBD2. In germline, CDR1 is MNHEY, CDR2 SMNVEV (reference sequence). Trimming at V came to 6 bases and at J to 7 bases, leaving 15 bases not matched to a gene. There are 16 residues in the CDR3. The CDR3: CASSQRIAGGDNEQYF. CDR3 bases: TGTGCCAGCAGCCAGAGGATAGCGGGGGGTGACAATGAGCAGTACTTC.

The gene calls are TRBV12-3 or TRBV12-4 and TRBJ2-3; a possible D gene is TRBD2 (5 bases). V lost 5 bases and J 6 bases, leaving 24 bases between the germline ends. The CDR3 runs to 17 residues. The CDR3 region is CASSVGDASDYSDTQYF. CDR3 nucleotide sequence: TGTGCCAGCAGTGTCGGTGACGCCTCCGACTACTCGGATACGCAGTATTTT.

The rearrangement uses TRBV6-5 and TRBJ1-2; D call uncertain. Trimming removed 7 bases at V and 7 bases at J, with 19 bases between. Germline CDR1 reads MNHEY; CDR2 reads SVGAGI. The CDR3 runs to 14 residues. DNA of the CDR3: TGTGCCAGCACAAACCGGCCTCGGTCGGGTGGCTACACCTTC. Translating it yields CASTNRPRSGGYTF.

This clonotype has a handful of counts. The rearrangement links TRBV6-2 or TRBV6-3 to TRBJ2-3, with D maybe TRBD1 (6 bases). CDR1 is MNHEY, CDR2 SVGEGT, per germline. V was trimmed by 10 bases and J by 0 bases, leaving 17 bases between them. The CDR3 is 15 residues long. CDR3 sequence: CAISRDTASTDTQYF. CDR3 nucleotide sequence: TGTGCCATCAGCCGGGACACCGCTAGCACAGATACGCAGTATTTT.

The chain carries TRBV6-5 and TRBJ1-2, with D unclear. The CDR3 runs 12 residues. In germline, CDR1 is MNHEY, CDR2 SVGAGI. V dropped 0 bases and J dropped 6 bases, with 5 bases sitting between them. CDR3: CASSYSADGYTF. The CDR3 bases are TGTGCCAGCAGTTACTCTGCTGATGGCTACACCTTC.

This clonotype was seen a handful of times. The chain employs TRBV10-3 and TRBJ1-3, with D maybe TRBD1 (6 bases). Trimming pared 6 bases from V and 1 base from J, leaving 10 bases between. The CDR3 totals 14 residues. CDR1 is ENHRY, CDR2 SYGVKD, per germline. CDR3 sequence reads: CAISDTGSGNTIYF. The CDR3, as DNA: TGTGCCATCAGCGACACAGGGTCTGGAAACACCATATATTTT.

This clonotype has more than one count but fewer than ten. This chain connects TRBV5-4 to TRBJ1-2, with a weak D call TRBD1 (5 bases). The CDR3 length is 14 residues. The V and J ends lost 3 bases and 4 bases respectively, with 13 bases between them. Germline V gives CDR1 SGHNT, CDR2 YYREEE (reference sequence). This CDR3 reads CASSSRVGPYGYTF. In DNA form, the CDR3 reads TGTGCCAGCAGCTCCAGGGTGGGGCCCTATGGCTACACCTTC.

About this clonotype itself: At one end, the junction sequence differs from germline, possibly due to a read error. This rearrangement joins TRBV6-5 to TRBJ2-1; D possibly corresponds to TRBD2 (5 bases). This CDR3 has 16 residues. Per germline, CDR1 MNHEY and CDR2 SVGAGI. The CDR3 loop reads CATSDLQAAGVNEQFF. Here the CDR3 DNA reads TGTGCCACCAGTGATTTGCAGGCCGCCGGGGTCAATGAGCAGTTCTTC.

This sequence joins TRBV12-3 or TRBV12-4 and TRBJ2-7; 7 bases match TRBD1. CDR3 length: 14 amino acids. Trimming cost V 5 bases and J 2 bases; bases outside gene matches: 6. The CDR3 sequence is CASSTGVHPYEQYF. The CDR3 nucleotides are TGTGCCAGCAGTACAGGGGTTCATCCCTACGAGCAGTACTTC.

This chain joins TRBV30 and TRBJ1-5, with TRBD1 matching over 8 bases. V lost 5 bases to trimming and J lost 5 bases; unmatched junction nucleotides: 5. The V gene's germline CDR1 is GTSNPN and CDR2 SVGIG (reference sequence). This CDR3 is built from 13 residues. For the CDR3, the DNA is TGTGCCTGGGCCGGACAGGGAGATCAGCCCCAGCATTTT. Residues: CAWAGQGDQPQHF.

This clonotype was counted a few times. The chain combines TRBV6-1 with TRBJ2-7; D may be TRBD1 (5 bases). This CDR3 is 13 amino acids long. Trimming took off 4 bases at V and 3 bases at J, with 10 bases between the two ends. The germline V gene has CDR1 MNHNS and CDR2 SASEGT. The CDR3 DNA is TGTGCCAGCAGTGGACAGTCGAACTACGAGCAGTACTTC. It is translated as CASSGQSNYEQYF.

The chain has TRBV19 and TRBJ1-6; D is ambiguous. CDR3 length: 16 amino acids. CDR1 is LNHDA, CDR2 SQIVND, per germline (reference sequence). Trimming cost V 5 bases and J 7 bases, with 18 bases left between them. The DNA for the CDR3 is TGTGCCAGTAGTCCAATTAGACCGTCCGGGAATTCACCCCTCCACTTT. Translating it yields CASSPIRPSGNSPLHF.

In its sample, this clonotype ranks as medium-sized (0.01 to 0.1%). V and J are TRBV11-3 and TRBJ2-1, with 9 nucleotides matching TRBD1. V trimming: 5 bases; J trimming: 4 bases; junction bases outside the gene matches: 6. CDR1 is SGHNT, CDR2 YENEEA, per germline. The CDR3 is 15 amino acids. CDR3 in DNA: TGTGCCAGCAGCCGCCGGGACAGGGAATACAATGAGCAGTTCTTC. Its translation is CASSRRDREYNEQFF. The complete variable domain, with remaining parts taken from reference TRBV11-3 and TRBJ2-1, reads EAGVVQSPRYKIIEKKQPVAFWCNPISGHNTLYWYLQNLGQGPELLIRYENEEAVDDSQLPKDRFSAERLKGVDSTLKIQPAELGDSAVYLCASSRRDREYNEQFFGPGTRLTVL.

This clonotype was detected only once. The chain has TRBV30 and TRBJ1-1; D is uncertain. The CDR3 is 13 amino acids. The V end lost 3 bases, the J end lost 0 bases, and 8 bases lay between the germline ends. Germline V CDR1 and CDR2: GTSNPN, SVGIG (reference sequence). In nucleotides, the CDR3 is TGTGCCTGGAGAACGGGAATGAACACTGAAGCTTTCTTT. This encodes CAWRTGMNTEAFF.

J is TRBJ1-6 and V is TRBV30, with 10 bases that match TRBD1. Germline-derived CDR1 and CDR2 are GTSNPN and SVGIG (reference sequence). J gave up 8 bases and V 5 bases, and 6 bases lay outside the gene matches. The CDR3 is 14 amino acids. CDR3 amino acids: CAWGPGTGDSPLHF. CDR3 in DNA: TGTGCCTGGGGCCCCGGGACAGGGGATTCACCCCTCCACTTT. The full variable domain, its missing parts supplied by reference TRBV30 and TRBJ1-6, is SQTIHQWPATLVQPVGSPLSLECTVEGTSNPNLYWYRQAAGRGLQLLFYSVGIGQISSEVPQNLSASRPQDRQFILSSKKLLLSDSGFYLCAWGPGTGDSPLHFGNGTRLTVT.